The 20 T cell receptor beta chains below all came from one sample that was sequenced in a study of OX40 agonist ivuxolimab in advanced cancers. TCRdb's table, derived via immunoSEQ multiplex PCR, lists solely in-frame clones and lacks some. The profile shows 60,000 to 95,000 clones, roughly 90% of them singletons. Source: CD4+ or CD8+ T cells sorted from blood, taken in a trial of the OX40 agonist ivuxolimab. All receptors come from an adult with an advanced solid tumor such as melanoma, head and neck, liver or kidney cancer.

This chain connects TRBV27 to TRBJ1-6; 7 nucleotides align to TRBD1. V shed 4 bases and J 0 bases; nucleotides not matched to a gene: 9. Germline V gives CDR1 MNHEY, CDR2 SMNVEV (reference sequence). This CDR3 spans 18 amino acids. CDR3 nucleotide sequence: TGTGCCAGCAGTTCTACAGGGGTCCCGAGCTCCTATAATTCACCCCTCCACTTT. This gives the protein CASSSTGVPSSYNSPLHF.

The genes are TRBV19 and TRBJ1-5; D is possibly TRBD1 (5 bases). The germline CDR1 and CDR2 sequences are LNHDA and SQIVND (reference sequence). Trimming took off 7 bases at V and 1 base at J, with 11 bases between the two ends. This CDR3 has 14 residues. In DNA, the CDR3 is TGTGCCAGTATCGAGCAGGGAAGCAATCAGCCCCAGCATTTT. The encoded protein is CASIEQGSNQPQHF.

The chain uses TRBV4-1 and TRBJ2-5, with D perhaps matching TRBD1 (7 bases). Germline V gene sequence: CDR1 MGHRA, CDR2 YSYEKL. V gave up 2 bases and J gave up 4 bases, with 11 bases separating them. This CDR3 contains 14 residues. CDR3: CASSQTQGGETQYF. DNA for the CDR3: TGCGCCAGCAGCCAAACGCAGGGGGGAGAGACCCAGTACTTC.

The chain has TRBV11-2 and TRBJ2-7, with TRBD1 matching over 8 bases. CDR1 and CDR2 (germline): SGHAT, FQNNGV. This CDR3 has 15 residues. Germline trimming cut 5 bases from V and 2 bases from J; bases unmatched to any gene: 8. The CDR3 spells CASSLSQGAAYEQYF. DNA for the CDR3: TGTGCCAGCAGCCTCTCGCAGGGGGCCGCCTACGAGCAGTACTTC.

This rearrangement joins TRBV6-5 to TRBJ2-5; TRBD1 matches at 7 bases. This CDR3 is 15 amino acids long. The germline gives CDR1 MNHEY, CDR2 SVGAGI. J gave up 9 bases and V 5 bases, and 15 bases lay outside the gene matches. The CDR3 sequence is CASSAPSGTAVAQYF. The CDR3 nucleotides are TGTGCCAGCAGTGCACCCTCCGGGACAGCCGTGGCCCAGTACTTC.

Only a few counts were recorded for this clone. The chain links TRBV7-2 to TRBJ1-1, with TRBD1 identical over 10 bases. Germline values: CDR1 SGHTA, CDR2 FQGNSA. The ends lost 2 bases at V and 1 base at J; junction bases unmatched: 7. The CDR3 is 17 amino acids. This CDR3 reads CASSLYRDRGQNTEAFF. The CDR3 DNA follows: TGTGCCAGCAGCTTATACCGGGACAGGGGCCAGAACACTGAAGCTTTCTTT.

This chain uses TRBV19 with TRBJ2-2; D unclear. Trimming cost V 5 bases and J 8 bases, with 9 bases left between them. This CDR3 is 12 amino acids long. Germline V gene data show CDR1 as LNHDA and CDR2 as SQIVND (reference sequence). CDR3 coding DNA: TGTGCCAGTAGTCTGACCCGGGGGGAGCTGTTTTTT. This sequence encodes CASSLTRGELFF.

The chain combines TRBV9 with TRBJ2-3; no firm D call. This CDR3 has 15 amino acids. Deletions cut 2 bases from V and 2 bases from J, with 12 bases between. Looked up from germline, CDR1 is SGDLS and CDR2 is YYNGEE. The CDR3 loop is CASSVWDGNTDTQYF. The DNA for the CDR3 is TGTGCCAGCAGCGTTTGGGATGGGAACACAGATACGCAGTATTTT.

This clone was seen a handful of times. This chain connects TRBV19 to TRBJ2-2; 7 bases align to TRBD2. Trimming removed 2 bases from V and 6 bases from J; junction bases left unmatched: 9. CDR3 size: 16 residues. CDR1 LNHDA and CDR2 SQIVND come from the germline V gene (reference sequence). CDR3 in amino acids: CASSITGEGRPGELFF. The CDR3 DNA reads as TGTGCCAGTAGTATAACGGGGGAGGGCCGTCCCGGGGAGCTGTTTTTT.

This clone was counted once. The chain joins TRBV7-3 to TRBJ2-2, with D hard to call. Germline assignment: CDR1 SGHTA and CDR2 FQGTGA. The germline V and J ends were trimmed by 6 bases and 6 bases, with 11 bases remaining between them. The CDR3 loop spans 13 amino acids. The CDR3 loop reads CASSPRAAGELFF. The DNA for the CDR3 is TGTGCCAGCAGTCCCCGTGCGGCCGGGGAGCTGTTTTTT.

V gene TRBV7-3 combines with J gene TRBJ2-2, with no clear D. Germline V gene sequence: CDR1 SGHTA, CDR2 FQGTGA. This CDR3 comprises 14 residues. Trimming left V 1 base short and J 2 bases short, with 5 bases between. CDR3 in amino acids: CASSLSGNTGELFF. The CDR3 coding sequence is TGTGCCAGCAGCTTAAGTGGTAACACCGGGGAGCTGTTTTTT.

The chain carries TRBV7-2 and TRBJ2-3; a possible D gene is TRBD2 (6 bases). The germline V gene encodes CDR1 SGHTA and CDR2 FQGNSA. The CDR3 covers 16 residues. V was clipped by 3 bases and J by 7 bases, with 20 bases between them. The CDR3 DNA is TGTGCCAGCAGCTTTAGGGACGGGGAGGCCCCCTATACGCAGTATTTT. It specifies CASSFRDGEAPYTQYF.

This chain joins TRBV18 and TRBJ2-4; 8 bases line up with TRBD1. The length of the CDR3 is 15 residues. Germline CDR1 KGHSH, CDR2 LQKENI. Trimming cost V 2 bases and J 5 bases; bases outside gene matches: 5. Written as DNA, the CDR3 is TGTGCCAGCTCACCAGTGCAGGGGGCCCAAAACATTCAGTACTTC. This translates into CASSPVQGAQNIQYF.

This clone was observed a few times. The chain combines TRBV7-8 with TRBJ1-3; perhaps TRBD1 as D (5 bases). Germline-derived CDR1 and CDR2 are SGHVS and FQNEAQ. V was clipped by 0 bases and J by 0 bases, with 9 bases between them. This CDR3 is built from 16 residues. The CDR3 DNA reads TGTGCCAGCAGCTTAGCGCGGGGGAGCTCTGGAAACACCATATATTTT. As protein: CASSLARGSSGNTIYF.

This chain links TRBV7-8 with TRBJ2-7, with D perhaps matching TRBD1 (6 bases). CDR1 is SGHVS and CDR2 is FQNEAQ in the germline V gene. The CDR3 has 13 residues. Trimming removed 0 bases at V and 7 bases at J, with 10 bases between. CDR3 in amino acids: CASSLASGVEQYF. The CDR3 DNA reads TGTGCCAGCAGCTTAGCTTCAGGGGTTGAGCAGTACTTC.

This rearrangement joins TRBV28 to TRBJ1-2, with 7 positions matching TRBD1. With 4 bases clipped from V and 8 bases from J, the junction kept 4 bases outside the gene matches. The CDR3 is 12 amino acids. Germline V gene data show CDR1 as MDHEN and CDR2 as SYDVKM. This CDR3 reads CASSSYRGGYTF. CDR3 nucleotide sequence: TGTGCCAGCAGTTCCTACAGGGGCGGCTACACCTTC.

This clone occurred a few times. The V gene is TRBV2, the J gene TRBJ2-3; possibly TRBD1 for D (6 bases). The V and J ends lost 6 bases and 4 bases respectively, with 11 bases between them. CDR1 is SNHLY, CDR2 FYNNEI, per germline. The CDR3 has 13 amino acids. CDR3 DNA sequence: TGTGCCAGCAGGGACAGCGGCTCAGATACGCAGTATTTT. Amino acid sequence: CASRDSGSDTQYF.

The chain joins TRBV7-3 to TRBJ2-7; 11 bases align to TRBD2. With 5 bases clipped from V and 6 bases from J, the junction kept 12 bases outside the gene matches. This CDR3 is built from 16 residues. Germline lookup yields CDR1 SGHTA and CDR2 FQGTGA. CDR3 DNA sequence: TGTGCCAGCAGCGCCCAGCTAGCGGGGGGCGGAGGCGAGCAGTACTTC. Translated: CASSAQLAGGGGEQYF.

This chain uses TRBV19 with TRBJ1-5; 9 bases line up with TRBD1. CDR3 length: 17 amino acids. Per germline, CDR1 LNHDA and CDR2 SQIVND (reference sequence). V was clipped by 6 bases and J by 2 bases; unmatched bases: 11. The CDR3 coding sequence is TGTGCCAGTAGCCGGGACAGGGATACTCATGGCAATCAGCCCCAGCATTTT. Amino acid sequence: CASSRDRDTHGNQPQHF.

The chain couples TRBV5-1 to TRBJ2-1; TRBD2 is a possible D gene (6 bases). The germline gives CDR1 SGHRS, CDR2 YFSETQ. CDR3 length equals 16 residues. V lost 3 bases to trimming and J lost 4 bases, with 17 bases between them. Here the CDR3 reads CASSSNHGTPYNEQFF. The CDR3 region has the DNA TGCGCCAGCAGCTCGAATCACGGGACTCCTTACAATGAGCAGTTCTTC.